A single sample is the source of the 17 T cell receptor beta chains below, sequenced in a study of shared clonotypes between healthy human individuals. Naive CD8 cells lacked CD45RO and underwent positive selection for CCR7, leaving out terminally differentiated effector memory CD45RA+ cells. Profiling relied on immunoSEQ multiplex PCR, and the TCRdb table lists in-frame clones only, not all of them. This sample yields about 2.2 million clones, of which over 85% are seen a single time; about 1.7% belongs to the top ten. Material: naive CD8+ T cells from PBMCs. All receptors derive from a man between 18 and 35 years old in good health. Some clones in this sample may be carry-over from other donors' samples.

The J gene is TRBJ1-1, the V gene TRBV9; TRBD1 is a possible D gene (5 bases). Trimming stripped 3 bases from V and 7 bases from J, with 13 bases between. The germline gives CDR1 SGDLS, CDR2 YYNGEE. The CDR3 length is 13 residues. CDR3: CASSAGGTNEAFF. The DNA for the CDR3 is TGTGCCAGCAGCGCGGGAGGGACCAATGAAGCTTTCTTT.

The chain joins TRBV27 to TRBJ2-5, with 7 bases that match TRBD2. There are 16 residues in the CDR3. Germline V lookup: CDR1 MNHEY, CDR2 SMNVEV (reference sequence). With V trimmed by 5 bases and J by 5 bases, 14 bases remained unmatched. CDR3 in amino acids: CASSLRSPVGGETQYF. CDR3 coding DNA: TGTGCCAGCAGTCTACGATCCCCGGTCGGGGGGGAGACCCAGTACTTC.

This clone was seen more than once but under ten times. V is TRBV7-3 and J is TRBJ2-1, with TRBD1 matching 7 bases. CDR3 length: 14 amino acids. Germline CDR1 SGHTA, CDR2 FQGTGA. V dropped 4 bases and J dropped 5; count of bases not matched to a gene: 5. The CDR3 DNA sequence: TGTGCCAGCAGCTCTTGGGACAGCAACAATGAGCAGTTCTTC. It is translated as CASSSWDSNNEQFF.

V and J are TRBV4-1 and TRBJ1-3; D not resolved. Germline CDR1 and CDR2: MGHRA and YSYEKL. Deletions cut 1 base from V and 3 bases from J, with 7 bases between. The CDR3 is 14 residues long. The CDR3 region is CASSQVEFGNTIYF. CDR3 coding DNA: TGCGCCAGCAGCCAAGTAGAATTTGGAAACACCATATATTTT.

Turning to this clone: Within the sample, other DNA sequences also encode this same CDR3. The chain links TRBV19 to TRBJ2-5; the D gene is possibly TRBD2 (5 bases). Germline CDR1 LNHDA, CDR2 SQIVND (reference sequence). The CDR3 length is 13 residues. V lost 3 bases, J lost 3 bases, and 8 bases lay in between. CDR3 coding DNA: TGTGCCAGTAGTATTGACGGGGAAGAGACCCAGTACTTC. Translation: CASSIDGEETQYF.

The chain employs TRBV7-3 and TRBJ2-2; D may be TRBD1 (6 bases). The length of the CDR3 is 17 residues. Germline V gives CDR1 SGHTA, CDR2 FQGTGA. The V gene lost 1 base and the J gene lost 3 bases, with 15 bases spanning the gap. CDR3 DNA sequence: TGTGCCAGCAGCTTAATGCCCCCAGGGGCGGACACCGGGGAGCTGTTTTTT. Amino acids: CASSLMPPGADTGELFF.

The chain couples TRBV11-1 to TRBJ2-7, with D possibly TRBD1 on 5 matching bases. Germline V gene data show CDR1 as SGHAT and CDR2 as FQDESV (reference sequence). The CDR3 length is 12 residues. With 3 bases removed from V and 4 bases from J, the gap between germline ends came to 7 bases. The CDR3 loop is CASSFQGYEQYF. DNA of the CDR3: TGTGCCAGCAGCTTCCAGGGATACGAGCAGTACTTC.

This chain uses TRBV7-9 with TRBJ1-2; D remains unclear. Per germline, CDR1 SEHNR and CDR2 FQNEAQ (reference sequence). This CDR3 has 14 amino acids. With 2 bases removed from V and 7 bases from J, the gap between germline ends came to 14 bases. The CDR3, as DNA: TGTGCCAGCAGCTTATTGGAGGGTCGGGGTGGCTACACCTTC. This encodes CASSLLEGRGGYTF.

This clone turned up a few times. The chain has TRBV9 and TRBJ1-4, with a weak D call TRBD1 (5 bases). The CDR3 loop spans 13 amino acids. The ends were cut back, 6 bases at V and 8 bases at J, with 14 bases in the middle. The V gene's germline CDR1 is SGDLS and CDR2 YYNGEE. The CDR3 DNA reads as TGTGCCAGCAACAAGGGGAAGGAAGAAAAACTGTTTTTT. Translation: CASNKGKEEKLFF.

As for this clone: The same CDR3 is also encoded by other DNA sequences in this sample. The chain has TRBV27 and TRBJ1-2; D might be TRBD1 (6 bases). The germline V and J ends were trimmed by 6 bases and 4 bases, with 15 bases remaining between them. The V gene's germline CDR1 is MNHEY and CDR2 SMNVEV (reference sequence). CDR3 size: 14 residues. This chain's CDR3 is CASSPRGGGYGYTF. CDR3 coding DNA: TGTGCCAGCAGCCCTCGGGGAGGGGGCTATGGCTACACCTTC.

This chain connects TRBV2 to TRBJ2-7; 9 nucleotides match TRBD2. Trimming cost V 6 bases and J 4 bases; bases outside gene matches: 13. The CDR3 spans 16 residues. Per the germline V gene, CDR1 is SNHLY and CDR2 is FYNNEI. The CDR3 DNA reads TGTGCCAGCAGGGAAAGAGCCAGCGGGAGGTGGTACGAGCAGTACTTC. It encodes CASRERASGRWYEQYF.

The V gene is TRBV7-8, the J gene TRBJ2-1; D not resolved. CDR3 length equals 12 residues. Germline CDR1 is SGHVS and CDR2 is FQNEAQ. Trimming shortened V by 2 bases and J by 8 bases, and 7 bases separated the two germline ends. CDR3 amino acids: CASSLLQDEQFF. In nucleotides, the CDR3 is TGTGCCAGCAGCTTACTCCAGGATGAGCAGTTCTTC.

The rearrangement uses TRBV7-6 and TRBJ1-4; TRBD1 agrees at 7 bases. CDR1 is SGHVS and CDR2 is FNYEAQ in the germline V gene. The CDR3 covers 15 residues. The junction had 11 bases not matched to a gene; V was cut back by 5 bases and J by 8 bases. This chain's CDR3 is CASSPIDRVGEKLFF. DNA for the CDR3: TGTGCCAGCAGCCCAATAGACAGGGTGGGCGAAAAACTGTTTTTT.

The CDR3 reads CASSLTGGWETQYF. The CDR3 nucleotides read TGTGCCAGCAGTTTGACAGGGGGCTGGGAGACCCAGTACTTC. The genes are TRBV27 and TRBJ2-5, with TRBD1 matching over 10 bases. Trimming at V came to 3 bases and at J to 5 bases, leaving 3 bases not matched to a gene. Germline values: CDR1 MNHEY, CDR2 SMNVEV (reference sequence). The CDR3 contains 14 residues.

This clone was found once. The chain couples TRBV2 to TRBJ1-1; D is ambiguous. This CDR3 contains 12 residues. V lost 7 bases and J lost 9, with 15 bases in between. In germline, CDR1 is SNHLY, CDR2 FYNNEI. The CDR3 here is CASIPLKNKAFF. The CDR3 DNA sequence: TGTGCCAGCATCCCTCTTAAGAATAAAGCTTTCTTT.

J is TRBJ2-1 and V is TRBV9; 10 bases map to TRBD2. The CDR3 runs 17 residues. The trim removed 1 base at V and 8 bases at J, leaving 12 bases unmatched. The germline CDR1 and CDR2 sequences are SGDLS and YYNGEE. The CDR3 region has the DNA TGTGCCAGCAGCGTACACCACTATCAGCGGGAGGGCCATGAGCAGTTCTTC. It specifies CASSVHHYQREGHEQFF. Drawing the rest from reference TRBV9 and TRBJ2-1, the complete variable domain is DSGVTQTPKHLITATGQRVTLRCSPRSGDLSVYWYQQSLDQGLQFLIQYYNGEERAKGNILERFSAQQFPDLHSELNLSSLELGDSALYFCASSVHHYQREGHEQFFGPGTRLTVL.

CDR3 in amino acids: CASSPWSPLISGNTIYF. In nucleotides, the CDR3 is TGTGCCAGCAGCCCATGGTCCCCTCTCATCTCTGGAAACACCATATATTTT. The chain recombines TRBV9 with TRBJ1-3; D remains ambiguous. CDR1 SGDLS and CDR2 YYNGEE come from the germline V gene. The CDR3 has 17 amino acids. V was shortened by 4 bases and J by 0 bases, with 17 bases between the two germline ends.